Presented here are 14 T cell receptor beta chains from one specimen sequenced in a study of OX40 agonist ivuxolimab in advanced cancers. The protocol was immunoSEQ multiplex PCR, while the TCRdb copy is restricted to in-frame clones and leaves out a portion. The sample lists tens of thousands of clones; about 88% were seen once. Specimen: CD4+ or CD8+ T cells sorted from blood, collected in a trial of the OX40 agonist ivuxolimab. These receptors came from an adult with an advanced solid tumor such as melanoma, head and neck, liver or kidney cancer.

This rearrangement joins TRBV27 to TRBJ2-7, with 10 bases matching TRBD2. V gave up 2 bases and J gave up 3 bases; unmatched junction bases: 7. Looked up from germline, CDR1 is MNHEY and CDR2 is SMNVEV (reference sequence). The CDR3 loop spans 16 amino acids. CDR3 sequence reads: CASSLIQASGSYEQYF. CDR3 in DNA: TGTGCCAGCAGTTTAATTCAGGCTAGCGGGAGCTACGAGCAGTACTTC.

J is TRBJ1-5 and V is TRBV4-3; D perhaps matches TRBD1 (5 bases). This CDR3 has 13 amino acids. The V gene lost 3 bases and the J gene lost 4 bases, with 7 bases spanning the gap. Germline CDR1 is LGHNA and CDR2 is YSLEER. The CDR3 DNA is TGCGCCAGCAGCCAGGGGCCGAATCAGCCCCAGCATTTT. It specifies CASSQGPNQPQHF.

The J gene is TRBJ1-1, the V gene TRBV7-9; D perhaps matches TRBD1 (5 bases). V lost 3 bases to trimming and J lost 3 bases, with 11 bases between them. This CDR3 contains 14 residues. CDR1 is SEHNR and CDR2 is FQNEAQ in the germline V gene (reference sequence). In nucleotides, the CDR3 is TGTGCCAGCAGCTTCCCCCGGGGCCACACTGAAGCTTTCTTT. Translated: CASSFPRGHTEAFF.

This clone was seen just once. The chain combines TRBV7-9 with TRBJ2-1, with D tentatively TRBD1 (7 bases). With 5 bases removed from V and 2 bases from J, the gap between germline ends came to 16 bases. The CDR3 runs to 16 residues. Germline CDR1 and CDR2: SEHNR and FQNEAQ (reference sequence). CDR3 amino acids: CASSQGQGGTYNEQFF. The CDR3 DNA sequence: TGTGCCAGCAGCCAGGGGCAGGGGGGTACCTACAATGAGCAGTTCTTC.

The rearrangement links TRBV5-6 to TRBJ1-1, with D maybe TRBD1 (5 bases). The germline V gene encodes CDR1 SGHDT and CDR2 YYEEEE. The CDR3 spans 15 residues. V gave up 1 base and J gave up 6 bases, with 16 bases separating them. CDR3 sequence reads: CASSLWDGAGAEAFF. The DNA for the CDR3 is TGTGCCAGCAGCTTGTGGGACGGCGCGGGGGCTGAAGCTTTCTTT.

Concerning this clone: The same CDR3 also results from other DNA sequences found in this sample. The CDR3 loop is CASSLGQYEQYF. The CDR3 DNA reads as TGTGCCAGCAGCCTGGGACAGTACGAGCAGTACTTC. This chain joins TRBV7-9 and TRBJ2-7; 7 bases are a match to TRBD1. CDR1 is SEHNR, CDR2 FQNEAQ, per germline (reference sequence). CDR3 length: 12 residues. V lost 5 bases, J lost 4 bases, and 2 bases stayed unmatched.

CDR3 sequence (DNA): TGTGCCAGCAGACCAGCGGGAGAGACGCTCGAGCAGTACTTC. Amino acid sequence: CASRPAGETLEQYF. This chain links TRBV28 with TRBJ2-7, with 8 bases that match TRBD2. The CDR3 spans 14 residues. The ends lost 6 bases at V and 6 bases at J; junction bases unmatched: 10. CDR1 is MDHEN, CDR2 SYDVKM, per germline.

The V call is TRBV19, the J call TRBJ2-1; D is uncertain. Trimming shortened V by 3 bases and J by 0 bases, and 9 bases separated the two germline ends. CDR3 length: 15 amino acids. Per germline, CDR1 LNHDA and CDR2 SQIVND (reference sequence). The CDR3 region is CASSMAAISYNEQFF. CDR3 coding DNA: TGTGCCAGTAGTATGGCGGCCATCTCCTACAATGAGCAGTTCTTC.

J is TRBJ2-1 and V is TRBV15; D unresolved. The CDR3 loop spans 17 amino acids. V was clipped by 0 bases and J by 9 bases, with 21 bases between them. CDR1 and CDR2 from the germline V gene are LNHNV and YYDKDF (reference sequence). Written as DNA, the CDR3 is TGTGCCACCAGCAGAGAGCGGCGAGGCGGTTTATTGGGTGAGCAGTTCTTC. Its protein is CATSRERRGGLLGEQFF.

In nucleotides, the CDR3 is TGTGCCAGCAGCTTCACCGATCACACAGATACGCAGTATTTT. This encodes CASSFTDHTDTQYF. V usage is TRBV11-2 and J usage is TRBJ2-3, with D unclear. CDR1 is SGHAT and CDR2 is FQNNGV in the germline V gene. The CDR3 totals 14 residues. V was trimmed by 3 bases and J by 2 bases, leaving 9 bases between them.

This chain joins TRBV7-2 and TRBJ2-1, with 10 nucleotides matching TRBD2. The V segment lost 4 bases and the J segment 6 bases; nucleotides outside the gene matches: 15. CDR3 length: 18 residues. CDR1 SGHTA and CDR2 FQGNSA come from the germline V gene. The CDR3 is CASSSPIGPGLALNEQFF. The CDR3 region has the DNA TGTGCCAGCAGCTCCCCGATAGGTCCGGGACTAGCGCTCAATGAGCAGTTCTTC.

In this sample, this clone turned up once. V gene TRBV4-1 combines with J gene TRBJ2-3, with no clear D. V lost 0 bases to trimming and J lost 4 bases, with 8 bases between them. CDR1 MGHRA and CDR2 YSYEKL come from the germline V gene. There are 14 residues in the CDR3. The CDR3 reads CASSQEVDPDTQYF. CDR3 DNA: TGCGCCAGCAGCCAAGAGGTTGATCCAGATACGCAGTATTTT.

The chain's CDR3 is CASAPTGLTEAFF. The CDR3 DNA sequence: TGTGCCAGCGCCCCAACAGGGTTGACTGAAGCTTTCTTT. V gene TRBV28 combines with J gene TRBJ1-1, with D perhaps matching TRBD1 (6 bases). Germline V gene lookup returns CDR1 MDHEN and CDR2 SYDVKM. The CDR3 has 13 residues. V lost 8 bases and J lost 5, with 15 bases in between.

J is TRBJ2-7 and V is TRBV19, with 8 nucleotides matching TRBD1. The CDR3 is 14 amino acids. Unmatched junction bases numbered 11, after V lost 7 bases and J lost 6 bases. Germline assignment: CDR1 LNHDA and CDR2 SQIVND (reference sequence). This CDR3 reads CASTPTGVLGEQYF. CDR3 nucleotides: TGTGCCAGTACCCCGACAGGGGTCTTGGGCGAGCAGTACTTC.